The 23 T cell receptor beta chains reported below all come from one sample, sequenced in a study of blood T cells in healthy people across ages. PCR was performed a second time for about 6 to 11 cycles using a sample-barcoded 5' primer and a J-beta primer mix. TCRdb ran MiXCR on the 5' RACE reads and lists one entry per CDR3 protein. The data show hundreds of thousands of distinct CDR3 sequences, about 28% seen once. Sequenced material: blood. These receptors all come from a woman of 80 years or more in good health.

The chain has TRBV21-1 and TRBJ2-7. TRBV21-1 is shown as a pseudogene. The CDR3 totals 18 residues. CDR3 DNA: TGTGCCAGCAGCAAAGAATCCTTTTTGGTTGACAGGTCCTACGAGCAGTACTTC. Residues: CASSKESFLVDRSYEQYF.

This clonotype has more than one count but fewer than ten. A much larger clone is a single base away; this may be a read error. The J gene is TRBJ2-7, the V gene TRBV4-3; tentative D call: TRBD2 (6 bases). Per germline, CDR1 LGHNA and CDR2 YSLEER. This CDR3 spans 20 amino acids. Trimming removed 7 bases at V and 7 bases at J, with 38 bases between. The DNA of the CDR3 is TGCGCCAGCAAAGGAAGACTAGGCGCCGACTCTTTTCCCCAAAACAATGAGCAGTACTTC. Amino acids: CASKGRLGADSFPQNNEQYF.

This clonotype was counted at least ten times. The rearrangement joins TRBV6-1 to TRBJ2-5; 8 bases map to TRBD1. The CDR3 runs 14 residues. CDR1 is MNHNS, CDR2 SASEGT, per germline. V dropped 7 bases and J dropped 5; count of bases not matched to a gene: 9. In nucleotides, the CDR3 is TGTGCCAGCACCGAGGACAGGGCGCGTGAGACCCAGTACTTC. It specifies CASTEDRARETQYF.

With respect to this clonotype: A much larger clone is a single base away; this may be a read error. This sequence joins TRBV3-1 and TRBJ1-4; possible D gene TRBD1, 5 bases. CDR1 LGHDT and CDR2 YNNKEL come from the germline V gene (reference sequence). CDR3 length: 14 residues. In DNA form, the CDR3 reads TGTGCCAGCAGCCCGACAGCAACTAATGAAAAACCGTTTTTT. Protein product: CASSPTATNEKPFF. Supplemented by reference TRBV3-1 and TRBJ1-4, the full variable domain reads DTAVSQTPKYLVTQMGNDKSIKCEQNLGHDTMYWYKQDSKKFLKIMFSYNNKELIINETVPNRFSPKSPDKAHLNLHINSLELGDSAVYFCASSPTATNEKPFFGSGTQLSVL.

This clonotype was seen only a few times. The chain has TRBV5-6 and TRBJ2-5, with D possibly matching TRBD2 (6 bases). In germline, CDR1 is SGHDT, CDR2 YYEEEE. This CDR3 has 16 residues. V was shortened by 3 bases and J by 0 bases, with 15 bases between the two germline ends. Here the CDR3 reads CASSWRGSGNQETQYF. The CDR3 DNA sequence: TGTGCCAGCAGCTGGCGGGGCTCGGGGAACCAAGAGACCCAGTACTTC.

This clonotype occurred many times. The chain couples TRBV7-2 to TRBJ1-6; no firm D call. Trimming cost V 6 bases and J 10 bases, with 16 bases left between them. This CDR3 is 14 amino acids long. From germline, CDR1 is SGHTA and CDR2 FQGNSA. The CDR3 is CASRPAGFGSPLHF. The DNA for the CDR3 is TGTGCCAGCAGACCTGCAGGTTTCGGGTCACCCCTCCACTTT. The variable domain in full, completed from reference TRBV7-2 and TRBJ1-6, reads GAGVSQSPSNKVTEKGKDVELRCDPISGHTALYWYRQSLGQGLEFLIYFQGNSAPDKSGLPSDRFSAERTGGSVSTLTIQRTQQEDSAVYLCASRPAGFGSPLHFGNGTRLTVT.

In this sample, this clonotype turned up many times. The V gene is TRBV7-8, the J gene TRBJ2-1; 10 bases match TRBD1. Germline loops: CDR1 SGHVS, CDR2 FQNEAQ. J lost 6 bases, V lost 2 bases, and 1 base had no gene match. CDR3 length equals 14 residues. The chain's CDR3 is CASSLWDRGNEQFF. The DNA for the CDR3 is TGTGCCAGCAGCTTATGGGACAGGGGCAATGAGCAGTTCTTC.

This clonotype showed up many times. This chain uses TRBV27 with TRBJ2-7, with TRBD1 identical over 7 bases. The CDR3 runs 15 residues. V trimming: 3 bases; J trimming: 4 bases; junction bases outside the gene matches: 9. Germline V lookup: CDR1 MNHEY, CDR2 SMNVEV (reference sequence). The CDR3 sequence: CASSFTGAGAYEQYF. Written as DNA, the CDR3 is TGTGCCAGCAGTTTCACAGGGGCCGGTGCGTACGAGCAGTACTTC.

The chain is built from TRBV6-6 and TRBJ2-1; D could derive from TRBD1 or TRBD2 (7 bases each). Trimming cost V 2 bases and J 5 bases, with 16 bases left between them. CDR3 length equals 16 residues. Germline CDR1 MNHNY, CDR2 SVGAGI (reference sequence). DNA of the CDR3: TGTGCCAGCAGTTACGGGAGGGGGCGAAGGAACAATGAGCAGTTCTTC. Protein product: CASSYGRGRRNNEQFF.

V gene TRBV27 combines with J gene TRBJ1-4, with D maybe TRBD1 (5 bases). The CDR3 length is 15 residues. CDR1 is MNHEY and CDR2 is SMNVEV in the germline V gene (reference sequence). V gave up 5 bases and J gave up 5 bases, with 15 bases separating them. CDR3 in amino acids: CASSAFGASNEKLFF. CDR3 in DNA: TGTGCCAGCAGTGCCTTCGGGGCATCGAATGAAAAACTGTTTTTT.

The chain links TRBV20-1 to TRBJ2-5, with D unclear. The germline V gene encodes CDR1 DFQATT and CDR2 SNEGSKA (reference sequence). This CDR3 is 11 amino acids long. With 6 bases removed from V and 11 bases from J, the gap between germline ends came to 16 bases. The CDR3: CSAPLGAEQYF. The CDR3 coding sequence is TGCAGTGCGCCTCTAGGCGCTGAGCAGTACTTC.

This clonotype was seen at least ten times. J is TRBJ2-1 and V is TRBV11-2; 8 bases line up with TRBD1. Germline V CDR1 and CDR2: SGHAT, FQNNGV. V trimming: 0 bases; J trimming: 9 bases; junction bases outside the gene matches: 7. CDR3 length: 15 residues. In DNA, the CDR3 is TGTGCCAGCAGCTTAGATGTCACAGGGGGAGGTGAGCAGTTCTTC. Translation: CASSLDVTGGGEQFF.

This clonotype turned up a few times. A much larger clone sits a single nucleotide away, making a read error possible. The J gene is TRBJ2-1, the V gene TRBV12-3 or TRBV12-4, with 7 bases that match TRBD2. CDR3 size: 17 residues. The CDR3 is CASSFPGTTSNYDEQFF. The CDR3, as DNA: TGTGCCAGCAGTTTCCCCGGGACTACAAGCAACTACGATGAGCAGTTCTTC.

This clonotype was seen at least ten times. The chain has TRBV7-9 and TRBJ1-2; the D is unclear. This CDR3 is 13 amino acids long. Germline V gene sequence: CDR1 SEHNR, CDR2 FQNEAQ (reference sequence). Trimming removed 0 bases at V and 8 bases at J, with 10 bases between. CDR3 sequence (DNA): TGTGCCAGCAGCTTAGCGGGTGAGATGGGCTACACCTTC. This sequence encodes CASSLAGEMGYTF.

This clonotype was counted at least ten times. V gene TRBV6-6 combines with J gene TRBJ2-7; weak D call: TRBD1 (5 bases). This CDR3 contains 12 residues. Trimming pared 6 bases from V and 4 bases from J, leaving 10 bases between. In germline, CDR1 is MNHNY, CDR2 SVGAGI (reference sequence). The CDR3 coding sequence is TGTGCCAGCAGAGACAGTCGGTACGAGCAGTACTTC. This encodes CASRDSRYEQYF.

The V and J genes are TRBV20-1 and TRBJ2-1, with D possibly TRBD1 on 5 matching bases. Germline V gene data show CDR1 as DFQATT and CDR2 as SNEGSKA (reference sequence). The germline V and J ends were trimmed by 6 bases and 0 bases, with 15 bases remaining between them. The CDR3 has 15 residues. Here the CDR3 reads CSALSTGSSYNEQFF. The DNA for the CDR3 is TGCAGTGCGCTCTCCACAGGTAGCTCCTACAATGAGCAGTTCTTC.

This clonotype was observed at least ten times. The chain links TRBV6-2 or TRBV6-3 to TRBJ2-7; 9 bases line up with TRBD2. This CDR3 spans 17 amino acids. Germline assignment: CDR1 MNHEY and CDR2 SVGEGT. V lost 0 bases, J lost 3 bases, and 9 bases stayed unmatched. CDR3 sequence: CASSYSTAETSGYEQYF. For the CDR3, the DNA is TGTGCCAGCAGTTACTCCACGGCTGAGACTAGCGGCTACGAGCAGTACTTC.

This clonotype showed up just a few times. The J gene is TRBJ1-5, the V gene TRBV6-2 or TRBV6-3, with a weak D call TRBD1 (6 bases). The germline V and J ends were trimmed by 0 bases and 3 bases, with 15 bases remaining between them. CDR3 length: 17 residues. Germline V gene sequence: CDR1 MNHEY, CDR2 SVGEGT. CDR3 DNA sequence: TGTGCCAGCAGTTACTCCCGGGGAGGGGGTAACAATCAGCCCCAGCATTTT. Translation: CASSYSRGGGNNQPQHF.

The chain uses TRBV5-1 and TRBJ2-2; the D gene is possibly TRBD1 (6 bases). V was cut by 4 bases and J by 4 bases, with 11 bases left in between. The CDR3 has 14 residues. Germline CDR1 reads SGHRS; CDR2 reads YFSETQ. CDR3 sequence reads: CASSPRDITGELFF. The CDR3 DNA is TGCGCCAGCAGCCCCCGGGACATCACCGGGGAGCTGTTTTTT.

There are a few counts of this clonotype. CDR3 nucleotides: TGTGCCATCAGCCGAAGGACAGGGAGCACAGATACGCAGTATTTT. This gives the protein CAISRRTGSTDTQYF. This chain connects TRBV10-3 to TRBJ2-3; 8 bases fit TRBD1. V lost 6 bases, J lost 0 bases, and 5 bases stayed unmatched. CDR3 length: 15 residues. Germline values: CDR1 ENHRY, CDR2 SYGVKD.

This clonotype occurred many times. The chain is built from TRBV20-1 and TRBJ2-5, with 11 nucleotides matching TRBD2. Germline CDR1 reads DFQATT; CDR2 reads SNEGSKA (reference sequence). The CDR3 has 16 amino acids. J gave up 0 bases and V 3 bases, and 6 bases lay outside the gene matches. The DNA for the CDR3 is TGCAGTGCTAGCCCTACTAGCGGGGGAAACCAAGAGACCCAGTACTTC. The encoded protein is CSASPTSGGNQETQYF.

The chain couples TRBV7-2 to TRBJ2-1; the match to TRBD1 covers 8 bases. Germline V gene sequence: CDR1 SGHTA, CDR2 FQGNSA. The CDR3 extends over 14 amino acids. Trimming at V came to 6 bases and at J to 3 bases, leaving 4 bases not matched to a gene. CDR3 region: CASSTGQVYNEQFF. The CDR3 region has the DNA TGTGCCAGCAGTACGGGACAGGTCTACAATGAGCAGTTCTTC.

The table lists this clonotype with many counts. This CDR3 is CASSYPHSQGGGYTF. Written as DNA, the CDR3 is TGTGCCAGCAGTTACCCTCATTCCCAGGGAGGCGGCTACACCTTC. This sequence joins TRBV6-2 or TRBV6-3 and TRBJ1-2, with D perhaps matching TRBD1 (5 bases). From germline, CDR1 is MNHEY and CDR2 SVGEGT. The V gene lost 2 bases and the J gene lost 8 bases, with 18 bases spanning the gap. This CDR3 is built from 15 residues.